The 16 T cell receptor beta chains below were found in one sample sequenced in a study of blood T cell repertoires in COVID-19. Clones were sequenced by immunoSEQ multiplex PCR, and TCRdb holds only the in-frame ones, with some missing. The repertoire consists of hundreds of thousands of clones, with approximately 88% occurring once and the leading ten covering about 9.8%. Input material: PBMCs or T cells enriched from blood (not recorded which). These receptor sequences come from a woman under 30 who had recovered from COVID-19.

Here the CDR3 reads CASSSDRRTSYEQYF. The CDR3 coding sequence is TGTGCCAGCAGCTCGGACAGGCGCACCTCCTACGAGCAGTACTTC. This chain connects TRBV7-2 to TRBJ2-7, with 7 bases identical to TRBD1. The germline gives CDR1 SGHTA, CDR2 FQGNSA. The CDR3 loop spans 15 amino acids. The V gene end was trimmed by 4 bases and the J gene end by 0 bases; junction bases not matched to a gene: 6.

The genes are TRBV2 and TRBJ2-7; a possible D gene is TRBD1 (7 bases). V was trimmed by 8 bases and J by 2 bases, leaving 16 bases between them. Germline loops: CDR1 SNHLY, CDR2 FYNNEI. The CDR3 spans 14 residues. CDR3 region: CASGGAGGAYEQYF. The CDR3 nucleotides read TGTGCCAGCGGAGGGGCAGGGGGTGCCTACGAGCAGTACTTC.

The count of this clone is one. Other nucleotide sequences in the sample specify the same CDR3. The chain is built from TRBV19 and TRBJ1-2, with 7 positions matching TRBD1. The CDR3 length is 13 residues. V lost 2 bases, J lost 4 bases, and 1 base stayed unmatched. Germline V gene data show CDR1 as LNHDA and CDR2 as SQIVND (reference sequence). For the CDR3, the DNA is TGTGCCAGTAGTATAAACAGGGGCTATGGCTACACCTTC. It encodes CASSINRGYGYTF.

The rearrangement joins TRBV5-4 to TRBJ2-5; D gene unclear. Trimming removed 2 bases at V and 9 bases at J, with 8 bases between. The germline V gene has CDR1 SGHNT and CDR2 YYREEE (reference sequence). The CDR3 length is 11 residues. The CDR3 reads CASSFRRAQYF. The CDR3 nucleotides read TGTGCCAGCAGCTTTAGGAGAGCCCAGTACTTC.

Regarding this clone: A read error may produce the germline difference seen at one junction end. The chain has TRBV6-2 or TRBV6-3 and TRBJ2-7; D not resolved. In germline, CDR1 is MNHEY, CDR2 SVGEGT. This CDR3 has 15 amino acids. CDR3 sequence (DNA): TGTGCCGGAAGCCTGACTGGTCACATCTCCGACGAGCAGTACTTC. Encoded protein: CAGSLTGHISDEQYF.

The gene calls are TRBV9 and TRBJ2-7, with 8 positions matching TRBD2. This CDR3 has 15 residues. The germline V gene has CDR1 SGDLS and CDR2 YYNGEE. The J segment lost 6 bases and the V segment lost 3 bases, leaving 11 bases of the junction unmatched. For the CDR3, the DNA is TGTGCCAGCAGCGACGAGGGGAGCGGGAGAGCCGAGCAGTACTTC. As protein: CASSDEGSGRAEQYF. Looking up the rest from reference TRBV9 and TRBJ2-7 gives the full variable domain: DSGVTQTPKHLITATGQRVTLRCSPRSGDLSVYWYQQSLDQGLQFLIQYYNGEERAKGNILERFSAQQFPDLHSELNLSSLELGDSALYFCASSDEGSGRAEQYFGPGTRLTVT.

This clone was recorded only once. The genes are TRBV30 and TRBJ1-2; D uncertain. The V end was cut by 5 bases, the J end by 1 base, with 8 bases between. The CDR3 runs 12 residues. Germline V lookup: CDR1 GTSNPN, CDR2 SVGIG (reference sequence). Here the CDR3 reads CAWSGSNYGYTF. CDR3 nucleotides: TGTGCCTGGTCCGGGAGTAACTATGGCTACACCTTC.

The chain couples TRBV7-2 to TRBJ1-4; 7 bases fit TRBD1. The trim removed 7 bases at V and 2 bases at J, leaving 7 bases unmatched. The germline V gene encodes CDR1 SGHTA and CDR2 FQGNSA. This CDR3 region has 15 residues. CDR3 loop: CASTLQGSTNEKLFF. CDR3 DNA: TGTGCCAGCACCCTACAGGGGTCTACTAATGAAAAACTGTTTTTT.

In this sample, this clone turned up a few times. CDR3 bases: TGCGCCAGCAGCCATGGCGGGGGGATGGGACAGGGTTTAGAGACCCAGTACTTC. Translation: CASSHGGGMGQGLETQYF. The chain joins TRBV4-1 to TRBJ2-5; possibly TRBD1 for D (9 bases). The CDR3 runs 18 residues. The V gene's germline CDR1 is MGHRA and CDR2 YSYEKL. The V gene lost 3 bases and the J gene lost 4 bases, with 24 bases spanning the gap.

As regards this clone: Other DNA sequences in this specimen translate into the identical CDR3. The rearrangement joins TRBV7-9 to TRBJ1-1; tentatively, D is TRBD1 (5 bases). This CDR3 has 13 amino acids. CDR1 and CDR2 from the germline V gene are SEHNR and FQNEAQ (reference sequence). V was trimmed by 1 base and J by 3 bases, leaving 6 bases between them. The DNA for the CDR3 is TGTGCCAGCAGCTTAGGACAGCACACTGAAGCTTTCTTT. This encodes CASSLGQHTEAFF.

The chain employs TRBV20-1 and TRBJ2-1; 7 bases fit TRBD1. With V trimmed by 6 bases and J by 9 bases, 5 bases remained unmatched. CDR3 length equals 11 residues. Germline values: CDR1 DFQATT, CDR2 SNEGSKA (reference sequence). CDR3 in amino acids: CSAVQGLEQFF. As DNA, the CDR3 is TGCAGTGCAGTACAGGGGCTTGAGCAGTTCTTC.

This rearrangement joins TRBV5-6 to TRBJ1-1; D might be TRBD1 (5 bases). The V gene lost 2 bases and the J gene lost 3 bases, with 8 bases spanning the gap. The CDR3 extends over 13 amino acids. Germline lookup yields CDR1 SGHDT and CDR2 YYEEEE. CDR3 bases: TGTGCCAGCAGCTTCGACAGCTACACTGAAGCTTTCTTT. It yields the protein CASSFDSYTEAFF.

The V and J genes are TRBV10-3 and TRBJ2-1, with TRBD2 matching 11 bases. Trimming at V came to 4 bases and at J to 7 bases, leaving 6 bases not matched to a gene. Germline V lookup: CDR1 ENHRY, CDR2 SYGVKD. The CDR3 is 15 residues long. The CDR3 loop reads CAISVAGGQRNEQFF. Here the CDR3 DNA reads TGTGCCATCAGTGTAGCGGGGGGGCAGAGGAATGAGCAGTTCTTC.

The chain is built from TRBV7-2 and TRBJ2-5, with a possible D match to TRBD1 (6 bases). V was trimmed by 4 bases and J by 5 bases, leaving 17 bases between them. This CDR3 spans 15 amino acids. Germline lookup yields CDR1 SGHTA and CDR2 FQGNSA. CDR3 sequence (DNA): TGTGCCAGCAGCTCAAGGCTGGGGGCCGGGGAGACCCAGTACTTC. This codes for CASSSRLGAGETQYF.

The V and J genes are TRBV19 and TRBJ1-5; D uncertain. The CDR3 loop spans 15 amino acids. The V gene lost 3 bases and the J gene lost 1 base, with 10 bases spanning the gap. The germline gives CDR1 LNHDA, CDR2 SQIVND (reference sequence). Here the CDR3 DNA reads TGTGCCAGTAGTATCCTAGCCCCCAGCAATCAGCCCCAGCATTTT. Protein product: CASSILAPSNQPQHF. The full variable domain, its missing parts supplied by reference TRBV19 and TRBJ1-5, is DGGITQSPKYLFRKEGQNVTLSCEQNLNHDAMYWYRQDPGQGLRLIYYSQIVNDFQKGDIAEGYSVSREKKESFPLTVTSAQKNPTAFYLCASSILAPSNQPQHFGDGTRLSIL.

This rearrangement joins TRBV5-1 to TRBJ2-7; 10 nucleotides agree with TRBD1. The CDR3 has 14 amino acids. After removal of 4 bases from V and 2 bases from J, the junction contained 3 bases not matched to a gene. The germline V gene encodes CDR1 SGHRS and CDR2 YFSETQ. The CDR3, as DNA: TGCGCCAGCAGCCCCGGGACAGGGGCCTACGAGCAGTACTTC. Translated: CASSPGTGAYEQYF.